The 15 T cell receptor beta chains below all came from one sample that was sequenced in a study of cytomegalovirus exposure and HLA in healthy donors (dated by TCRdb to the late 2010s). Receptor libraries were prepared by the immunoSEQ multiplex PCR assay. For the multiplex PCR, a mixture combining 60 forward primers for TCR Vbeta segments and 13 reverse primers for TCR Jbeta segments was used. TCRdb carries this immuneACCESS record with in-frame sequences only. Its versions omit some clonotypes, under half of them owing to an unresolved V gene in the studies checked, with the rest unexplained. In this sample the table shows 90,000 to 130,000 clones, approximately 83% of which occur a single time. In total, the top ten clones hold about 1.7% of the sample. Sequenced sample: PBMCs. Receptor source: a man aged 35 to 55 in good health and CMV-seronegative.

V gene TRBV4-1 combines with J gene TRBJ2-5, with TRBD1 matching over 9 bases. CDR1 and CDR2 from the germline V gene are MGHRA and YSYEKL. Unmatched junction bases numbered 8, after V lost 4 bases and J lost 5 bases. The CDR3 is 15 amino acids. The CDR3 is CASSPGQGDSETQYF. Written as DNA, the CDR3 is TGCGCCAGCAGCCCGGGACAGGGCGATTCGGAGACCCAGTACTTC.

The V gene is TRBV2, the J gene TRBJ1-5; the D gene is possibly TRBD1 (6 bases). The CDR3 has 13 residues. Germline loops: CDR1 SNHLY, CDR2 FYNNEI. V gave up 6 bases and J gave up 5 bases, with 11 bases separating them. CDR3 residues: CASSVQGDQPQHF. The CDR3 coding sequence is TGTGCCAGCAGCGTACAGGGTGATCAGCCCCAGCATTTT.

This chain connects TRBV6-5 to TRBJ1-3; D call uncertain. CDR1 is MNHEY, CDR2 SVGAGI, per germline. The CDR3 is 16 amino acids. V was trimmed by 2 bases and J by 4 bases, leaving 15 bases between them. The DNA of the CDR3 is TGTGCCAGCAGTTACGGCGCGGGAACGGCGGGAAACACCATATATTTT. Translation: CASSYGAGTAGNTIYF.

CDR3 DNA sequence: TGTGCCAGCAGCTTGGATGGGGGGGCCCCCGGGCCCCAGCATTTT. Its translation: CASSLDGGAPGPQHF. V usage is TRBV5-4 and J usage is TRBJ1-5; a possible D gene is TRBD1 (6 bases). V was trimmed by 0 bases and J by 9 bases, leaving 16 bases between them. This CDR3 has 15 residues. Germline CDR1 reads SGHNT; CDR2 reads YYREEE (reference sequence).

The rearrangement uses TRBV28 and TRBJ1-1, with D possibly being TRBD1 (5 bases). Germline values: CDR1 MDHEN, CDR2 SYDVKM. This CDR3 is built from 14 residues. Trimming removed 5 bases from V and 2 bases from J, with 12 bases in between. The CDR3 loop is CASSTWTSNTEAFF. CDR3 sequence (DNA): TGTGCCAGCAGTACCTGGACATCCAACACTGAAGCTTTCTTT.

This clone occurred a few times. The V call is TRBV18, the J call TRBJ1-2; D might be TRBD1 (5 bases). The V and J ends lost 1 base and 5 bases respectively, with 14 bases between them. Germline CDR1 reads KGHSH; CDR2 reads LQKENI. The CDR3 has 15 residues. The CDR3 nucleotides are TGTGCCAGCTCACCACTGGGGGGAGAATATTATGGCTACACCTTC. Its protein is CASSPLGGEYYGYTF. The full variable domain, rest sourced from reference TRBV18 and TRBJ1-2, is NAGVMQNPRHLVRRRGQEARLRCSPMKGHSHVYWYRQLPEEGLKFMVYLQKENIIDESGMPKERFSAEFPKEGPSILRIQQVVRGDSAAYFCASSPLGGEYYGYTFGSGTRLTVV.

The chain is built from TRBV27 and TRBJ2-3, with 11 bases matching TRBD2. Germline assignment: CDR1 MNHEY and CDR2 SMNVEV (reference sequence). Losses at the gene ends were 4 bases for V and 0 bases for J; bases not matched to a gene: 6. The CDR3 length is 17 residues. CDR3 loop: CASSSPRLAGSTDTQYF. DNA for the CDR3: TGTGCCAGCAGTTCCCCCCGACTAGCGGGAAGCACAGATACGCAGTATTTT.

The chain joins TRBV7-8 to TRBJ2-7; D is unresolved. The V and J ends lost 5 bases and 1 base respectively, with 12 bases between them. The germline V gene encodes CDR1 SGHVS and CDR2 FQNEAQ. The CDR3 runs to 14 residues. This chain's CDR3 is CASSLTEFSYEQYF. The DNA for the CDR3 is TGTGCCAGCAGCCTCACGGAGTTTTCCTACGAGCAGTACTTC.

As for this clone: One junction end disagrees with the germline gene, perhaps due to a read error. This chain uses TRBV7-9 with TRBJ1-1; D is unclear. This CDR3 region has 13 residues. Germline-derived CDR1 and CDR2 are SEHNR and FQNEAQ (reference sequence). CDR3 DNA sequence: TGTGCCAGCAGCTTAGGCCCAACCACTGTAGCTTTCTTT. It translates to CASSLGPTTVAFF.

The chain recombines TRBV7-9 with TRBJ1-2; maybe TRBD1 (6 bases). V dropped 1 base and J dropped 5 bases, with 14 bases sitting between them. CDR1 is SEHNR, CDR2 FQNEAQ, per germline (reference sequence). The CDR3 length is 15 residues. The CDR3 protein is CASSLGGQNLYGYTF. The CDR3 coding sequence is TGTGCCAGCAGCTTAGGGGGACAAAACTTATATGGCTACACCTTC. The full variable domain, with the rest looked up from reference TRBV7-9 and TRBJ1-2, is DTGVSQNPRHKITKRGQNVTFRCDPISEHNRLYWYRQTLGQGPEFLTYFQNEAQLEKSRLLSDRFSAERPKGSFSTLEIQRTEQGDSAMYLCASSLGGQNLYGYTFGSGTRLTVV.

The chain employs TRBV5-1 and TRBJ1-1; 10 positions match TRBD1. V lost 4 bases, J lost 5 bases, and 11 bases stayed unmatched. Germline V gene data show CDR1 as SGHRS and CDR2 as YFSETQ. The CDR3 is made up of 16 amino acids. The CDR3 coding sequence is TGCGCCAGCAGCCCCGGACAGGGGGGAGAACGAACTGAAGCTTTCTTT. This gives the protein CASSPGQGGERTEAFF.

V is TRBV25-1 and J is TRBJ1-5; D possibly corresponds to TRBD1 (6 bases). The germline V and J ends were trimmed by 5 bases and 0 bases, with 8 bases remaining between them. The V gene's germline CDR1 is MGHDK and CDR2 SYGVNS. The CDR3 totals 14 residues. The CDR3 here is CASSSGDSNQPQHF. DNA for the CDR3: TGTGCCAGCAGTTCAGGGGATAGCAATCAGCCCCAGCATTTT. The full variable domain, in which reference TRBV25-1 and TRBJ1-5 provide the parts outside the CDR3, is EADIYQTPRYLVIGTGKKITLECSQTMGHDKMYWYQQDPGMELHLIHYSYGVNSTEKGDLSSESTVSRIRTEHFPLTLESARPSHTSQYLCASSSGDSNQPQHFGDGTRLSIL.

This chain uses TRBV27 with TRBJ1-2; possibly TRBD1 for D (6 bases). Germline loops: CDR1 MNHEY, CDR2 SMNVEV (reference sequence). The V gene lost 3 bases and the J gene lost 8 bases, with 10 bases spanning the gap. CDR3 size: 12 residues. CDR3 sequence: CASSFDRLGYTF. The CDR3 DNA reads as TGTGCCAGCAGTTTCGACAGGTTAGGCTACACCTTC.

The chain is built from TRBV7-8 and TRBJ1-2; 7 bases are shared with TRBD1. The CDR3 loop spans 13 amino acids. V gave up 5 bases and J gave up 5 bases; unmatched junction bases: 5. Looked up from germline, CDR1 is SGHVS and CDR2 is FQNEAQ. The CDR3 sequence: CASSPDRAYGYTF. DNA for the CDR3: TGTGCCAGCAGCCCCGACAGGGCGTATGGCTACACCTTC.

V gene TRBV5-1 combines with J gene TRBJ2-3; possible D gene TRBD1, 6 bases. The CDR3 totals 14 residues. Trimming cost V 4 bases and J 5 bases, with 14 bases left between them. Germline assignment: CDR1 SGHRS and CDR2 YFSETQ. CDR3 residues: CASSIQGRLDTQYF. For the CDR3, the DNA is TGCGCCAGCAGCATACAGGGTCGTCTAGATACGCAGTATTTT.